This T cell receptor beta chain was captured by sequencing in a study of cytomegalovirus exposure and HLA in healthy donors. V trimming: 0 bases; J trimming: 5 bases; junction bases outside the gene matches: 9. CDR3 length equals 18 residues. The germline gives CDR1 LNHNV, CDR2 YYDKDF (reference sequence). Study results and caveats: Most subjects had HLA-A and HLA-B alleles reportedly predicted accurately by TCR beta sequences.

Though nominally healthy at sampling, donors likely had unrecorded immune exposures. With regard to this clone: Its antigen is undetermined.

With 60 Vbeta and 13 Jbeta primers, the PCR was carried out. Clones were read by immunoSEQ multiplex PCR, and TCRdb kept only the in-frame ones, dropping some. The data hold more than 100,000 clones, with around 78% observed a single time. The sample taken for sequencing was PBMCs. The receptor was isolated from a woman in her 30s in good health and CMV-seropositive. The chain combines TRBV15 with TRBJ2-3; 12 bases are a match to TRBD2. Written as DNA, the CDR3 is TGTGCCACCAGCAGAGATATGTTTAAGGGACTAGCGGGAGATACGCAGTATTTT. It encodes CATSRDMFKGLAGDTQYF.